This T cell receptor beta chain emerged from a study of shared clonotypes between healthy human individuals. The germline V gene encodes CDR1 MNHEY and CDR2 SVGAGI. Trimming pared 5 bases from V and 1 base from J, leaving 11 bases between. The CDR3 extends over 14 amino acids. Libraries were prepared by immunoSEQ multiplex PCR; TCRdb keeps only in-frame clonotypes and omits some of them. The sample consists of over a million clones, about 80% of them appearing once. J is TRBJ1-2 and V is TRBV6-5; D is possibly TRBD1 (6 bases). Sequenced: memory CD4+ T cells sorted from blood. Regarding subset: CD45RA-negative fraction. The receptor's source is a young man in good health. This CDR3 reads CASSVGQFNYGYTF. CDR3 nucleotides: TGTGCCAGCAGTGTCGGACAGTTTAACTATGGCTACACCTTC.